Each of the 9 T cell receptor beta chains below was sequenced from the same sample in a study of blood T cell repertoires in COVID-19. Here immunoSEQ multiplex PCR was the method, and the copy in TCRdb shows in-frame clones only, minus some. The data hold about 370,000 clones, with approximately 90% observed a single time. Sequenced: PBMCs or T cells enriched from blood (not recorded which). These receptors were collected from a man aged 18-30 years who had recovered from COVID-19.

The CDR3 sequence: CATSDFLAGVTDTQYF. The CDR3 DNA reads as TGTGCCACCAGTGATTTCCTAGCGGGAGTCACAGATACGCAGTATTTT. The chain combines TRBV24-1 with TRBJ2-3; TRBD2 matches 10 bases. V lost 1 base to trimming and J lost 2 bases; unmatched junction nucleotides: 2. This CDR3 is 16 amino acids long. Germline assignment: CDR1 KGHDR and CDR2 SFDVKD.

The J gene is TRBJ1-5, the V gene TRBV7-2; 7 bases align to TRBD1. The ends lost 5 bases at V and 4 bases at J; junction bases unmatched: 8. The CDR3 totals 15 residues. Germline values: CDR1 SGHTA, CDR2 FQGNSA. The CDR3 region is CASSPSYRGNQPQHF. CDR3 DNA: TGTGCCAGCAGCCCGAGCTACAGGGGAAATCAGCCCCAGCATTTT.

The chain joins TRBV5-1 to TRBJ2-3; 8 positions agree with TRBD2. From germline, CDR1 is SGHRS and CDR2 YFSETQ. J lost 4 bases, V lost 3 bases, and 7 bases had no gene match. The CDR3 runs 15 residues. In nucleotides, the CDR3 is TGCGCCAGCAGCTGGAGCGGGGGAGTAGCAGATACGCAGTATTTT. Translating gives CASSWSGGVADTQYF.

The chain recombines TRBV7-8 with TRBJ2-7; D not certain. The germline V gene has CDR1 SGHVS and CDR2 FQNEAQ. V lost 5 bases to trimming and J lost 3 bases, with 5 bases between them. The CDR3 runs 11 residues. In nucleotides, the CDR3 is TGTGCCAGCAGCCCAGACTACGAGCAGTACTTC. Protein: CASSPDYEQYF.

The CDR3 loop reads CASGPGQSNYGYTF. CDR3 coding DNA: TGTGCCAGCGGACCGGGACAGTCTAACTATGGCTACACCTTC. The V call is TRBV5-5, the J call TRBJ1-2; 7 bases are shared with TRBD1. Germline CDR1 is SGHKS and CDR2 is YYEKEE (reference sequence). The length of the CDR3 is 14 residues. J lost 0 bases, V lost 7 bases, and 6 bases had no gene match.

The CDR3 loop reads CASSTGVNQPQHF. CDR3 bases: TGTGCCAGCAGTACAGGGGTCAATCAGCCCCAGCATTTT. The chain joins TRBV28 to TRBJ1-5, with 7 bases identical to TRBD1. From germline, CDR1 is MDHEN and CDR2 SYDVKM. Trimming at V came to 5 bases and at J to 3 bases, leaving 1 base not matched to a gene. CDR3 size: 13 residues.

The chain recombines TRBV19 with TRBJ1-1; 8 bases agree with TRBD1. CDR3 length equals 14 residues. The V and J ends lost 5 bases and 1 base, in that order; junction bases with no gene match: 3. The V gene's germline CDR1 is LNHDA and CDR2 SQIVND (reference sequence). CDR3 in amino acids: CASSWDRSNTEAFF. The CDR3 nucleotides are TGTGCCAGTAGTTGGGACAGGTCGAACACTGAAGCTTTCTTT. Full variable domain (remainder filled in from reference TRBV19 and TRBJ1-1): DGGITQSPKYLFRKEGQNVTLSCEQNLNHDAMYWYRQDPGQGLRLIYYSQIVNDFQKGDIAEGYSVSREKKESFPLTVTSAQKNPTAFYLCASSWDRSNTEAFFGQGTRLTVV.

This clone was counted a few times. The gene calls are TRBV28 and TRBJ2-1; 7 positions match TRBD1. This CDR3 spans 17 amino acids. Per germline, CDR1 MDHEN and CDR2 SYDVKM. Trimming at V came to 6 bases and at J to 1 base, leaving 12 bases not matched to a gene. This CDR3 reads CASRPRRDRRSYNEQFF. In nucleotides, the CDR3 is TGTGCCAGCAGGCCCCGTCGGGACAGAAGATCCTACAATGAGCAGTTCTTC.

This clone has only a few counts. The CDR3 region is CASSWGQDPCYTF. CDR3 coding DNA: TGTGCCAGCAGCTGGGGACAGGACCCTTGCTACACCTTC. J is TRBJ1-2 and V is TRBV11-3, with 8 nucleotides matching TRBD1. Germline lookup yields CDR1 SGHNT and CDR2 YENEEA. J gave up 9 bases and V 4 bases, and 7 bases lay outside the gene matches. The CDR3 extends over 13 amino acids.